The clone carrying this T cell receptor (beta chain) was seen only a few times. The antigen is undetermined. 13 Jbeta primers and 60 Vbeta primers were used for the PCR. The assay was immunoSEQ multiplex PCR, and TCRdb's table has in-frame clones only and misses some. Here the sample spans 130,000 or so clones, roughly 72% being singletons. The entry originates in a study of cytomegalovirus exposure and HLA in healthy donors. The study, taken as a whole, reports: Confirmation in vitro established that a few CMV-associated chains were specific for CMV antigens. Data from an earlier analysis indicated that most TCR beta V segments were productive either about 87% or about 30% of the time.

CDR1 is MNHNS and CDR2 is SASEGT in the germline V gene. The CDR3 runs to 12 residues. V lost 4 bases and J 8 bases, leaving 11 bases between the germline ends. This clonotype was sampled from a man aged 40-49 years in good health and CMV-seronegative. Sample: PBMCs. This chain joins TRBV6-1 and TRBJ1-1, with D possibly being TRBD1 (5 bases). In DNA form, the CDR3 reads TGTGCCAGCAGTGGACAGACAGCCGAAGCTTTCTTT. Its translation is CASSGQTAEAFF.